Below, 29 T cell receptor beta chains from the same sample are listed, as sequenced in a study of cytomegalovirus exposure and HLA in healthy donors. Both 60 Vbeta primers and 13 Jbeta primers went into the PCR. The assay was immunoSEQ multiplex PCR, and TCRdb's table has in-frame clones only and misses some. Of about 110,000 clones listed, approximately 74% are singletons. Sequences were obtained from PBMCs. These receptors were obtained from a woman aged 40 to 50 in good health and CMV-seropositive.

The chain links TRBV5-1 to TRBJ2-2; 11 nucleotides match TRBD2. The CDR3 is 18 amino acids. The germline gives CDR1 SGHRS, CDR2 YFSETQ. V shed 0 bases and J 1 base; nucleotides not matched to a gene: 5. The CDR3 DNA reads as TGCGCCAGCAGCTTGGGAAATCTAGCGGGAGGGAACACCGGGGAGCTGTTTTTT. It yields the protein CASSLGNLAGGNTGELFF. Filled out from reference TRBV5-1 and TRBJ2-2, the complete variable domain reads KAGVTQTPRYLIKTRGQQVTLSCSPISGHRSVSWYQQTPGQGLQFLFEYFSETQRNKGNFPGRFSGRQFSNSRSEMNVSTLELGDSALYLCASSLGNLAGGNTGELFFGEGSRLTVL.

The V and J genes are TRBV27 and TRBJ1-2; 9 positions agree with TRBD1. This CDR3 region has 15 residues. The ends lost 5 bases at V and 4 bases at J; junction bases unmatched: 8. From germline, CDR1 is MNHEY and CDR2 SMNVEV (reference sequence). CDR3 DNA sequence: TGTGCCAGCAGTCCTGGACAGGGGCGGTTCTATGGCTACACCTTC. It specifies CASSPGQGRFYGYTF.

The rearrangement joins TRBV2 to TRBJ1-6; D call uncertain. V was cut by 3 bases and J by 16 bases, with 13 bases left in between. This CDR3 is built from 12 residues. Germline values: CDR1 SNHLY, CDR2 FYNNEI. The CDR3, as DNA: TGTGCCAGCAGTGACCTCACGGGGAATCTCCACTTT. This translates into CASSDLTGNLHF.

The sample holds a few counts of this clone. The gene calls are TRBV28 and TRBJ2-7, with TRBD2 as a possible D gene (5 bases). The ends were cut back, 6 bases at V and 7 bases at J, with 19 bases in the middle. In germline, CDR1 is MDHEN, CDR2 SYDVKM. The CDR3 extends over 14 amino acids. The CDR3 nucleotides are TGTGCCAGCAGCCCCAGGACGGGATCTTGGGAGCAGTACTTC. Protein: CASSPRTGSWEQYF.

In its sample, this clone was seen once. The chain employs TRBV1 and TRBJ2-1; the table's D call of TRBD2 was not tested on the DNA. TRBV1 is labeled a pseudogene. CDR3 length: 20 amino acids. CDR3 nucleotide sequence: TGCACCAGCAGCCCAATAGGGGTCAGGGAGCGGGTAGCGCCATACAATGAGCAGTTCTTC. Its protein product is CTSSPIGVRERVAPYNEQFF.

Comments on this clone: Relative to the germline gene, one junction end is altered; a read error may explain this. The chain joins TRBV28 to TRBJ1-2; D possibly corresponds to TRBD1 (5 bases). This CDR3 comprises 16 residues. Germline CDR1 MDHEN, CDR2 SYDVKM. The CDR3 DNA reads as TGTGCCAGCAGTTTTACCCTTAGAGGCGGGGCCCCTGGCTACGGCTTC. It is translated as CASSFTLRGGAPGYGF.

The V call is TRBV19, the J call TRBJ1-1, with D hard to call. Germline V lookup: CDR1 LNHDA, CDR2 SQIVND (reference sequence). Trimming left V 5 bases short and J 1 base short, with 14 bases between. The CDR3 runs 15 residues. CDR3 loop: CASSPRGGPNTEAFF. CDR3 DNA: TGTGCCAGTAGTCCCCGGGGAGGGCCGAACACTGAAGCTTTCTTT.

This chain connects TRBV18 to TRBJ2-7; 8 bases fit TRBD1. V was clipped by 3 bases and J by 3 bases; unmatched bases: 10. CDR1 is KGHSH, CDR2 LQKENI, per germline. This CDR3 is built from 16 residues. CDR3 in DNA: TGTGCCAGCTCACCTGACAGGGGAGGAGCCCTCTACGAGCAGTACTTC. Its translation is CASSPDRGGALYEQYF.

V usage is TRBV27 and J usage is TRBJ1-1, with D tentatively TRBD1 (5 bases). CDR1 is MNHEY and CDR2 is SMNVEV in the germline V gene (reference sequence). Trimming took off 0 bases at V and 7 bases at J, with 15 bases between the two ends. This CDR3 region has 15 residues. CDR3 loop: CASSLSTGGGGEAFF. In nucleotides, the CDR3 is TGTGCCAGCAGTTTATCGACGGGGGGAGGAGGTGAAGCTTTCTTT.

CDR3 DNA: TGTGCCAGCAGTGAAGGGACAGGGGGATTAGATACGCAGTATTTT. Protein sequence: CASSEGTGGLDTQYF. The chain has TRBV6-1 and TRBJ2-3; 10 nucleotides align to TRBD1. J was trimmed by 5 bases and V by 1 base; bases with no gene match: 3. The CDR3 is 15 amino acids. Germline V gene data show CDR1 as MNHNS and CDR2 as SASEGT.

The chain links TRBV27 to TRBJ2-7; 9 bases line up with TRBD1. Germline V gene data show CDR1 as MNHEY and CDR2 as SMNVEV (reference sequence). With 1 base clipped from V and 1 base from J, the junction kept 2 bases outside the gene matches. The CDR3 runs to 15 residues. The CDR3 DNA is TGTGCCAGCAGTTTATATGGGACAGGGTCCTACGAGCAGTACTTC. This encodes CASSLYGTGSYEQYF.

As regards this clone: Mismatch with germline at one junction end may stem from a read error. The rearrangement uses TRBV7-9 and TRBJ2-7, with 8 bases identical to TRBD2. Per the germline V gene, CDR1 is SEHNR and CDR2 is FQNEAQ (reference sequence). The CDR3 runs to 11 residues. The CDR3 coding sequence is TGTTCCAGCAGCTCGGGAGGGGAGCAGTACTTC. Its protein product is CSSSSGGEQYF.

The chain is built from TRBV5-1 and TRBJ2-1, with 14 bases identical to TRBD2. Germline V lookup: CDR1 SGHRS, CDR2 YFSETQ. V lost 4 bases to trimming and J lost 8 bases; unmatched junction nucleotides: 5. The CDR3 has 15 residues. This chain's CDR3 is CASSTGTSGSYEQFF. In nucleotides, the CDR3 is TGCGCCAGCAGCACCGGGACTAGCGGGAGCTATGAGCAGTTCTTC.

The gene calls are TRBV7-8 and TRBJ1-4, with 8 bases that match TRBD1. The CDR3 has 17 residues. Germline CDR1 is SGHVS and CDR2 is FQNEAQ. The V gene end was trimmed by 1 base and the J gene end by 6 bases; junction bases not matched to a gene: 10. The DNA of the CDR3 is TGTGCCAGCAGCTTAGGGACAGGGAGGGGGGCGGATGAAAAACTGTTTTTT. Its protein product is CASSLGTGRGADEKLFF.

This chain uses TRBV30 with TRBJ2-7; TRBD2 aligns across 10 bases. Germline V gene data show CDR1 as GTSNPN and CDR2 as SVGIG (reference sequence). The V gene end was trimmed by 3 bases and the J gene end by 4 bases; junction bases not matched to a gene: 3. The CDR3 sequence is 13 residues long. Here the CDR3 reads CAWRLAGTYEQYF. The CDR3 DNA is TGTGCCTGGAGACTAGCGGGGACGTACGAGCAGTACTTC.

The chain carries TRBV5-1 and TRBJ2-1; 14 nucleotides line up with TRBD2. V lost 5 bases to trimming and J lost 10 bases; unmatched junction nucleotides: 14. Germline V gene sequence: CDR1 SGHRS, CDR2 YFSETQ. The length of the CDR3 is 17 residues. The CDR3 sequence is CASSDGTSGGSSREQFF. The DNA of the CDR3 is TGCGCCAGCAGTGATGGGACTAGCGGGGGATCATCCAGGGAGCAGTTCTTC.

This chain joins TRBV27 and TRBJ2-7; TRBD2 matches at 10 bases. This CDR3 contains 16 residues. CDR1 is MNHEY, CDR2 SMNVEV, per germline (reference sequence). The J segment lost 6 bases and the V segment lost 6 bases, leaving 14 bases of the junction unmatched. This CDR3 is CASSPRTSGEKAEQYF. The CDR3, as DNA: TGTGCCAGCAGCCCTAGAACTAGCGGGGAGAAGGCCGAGCAGTACTTC.

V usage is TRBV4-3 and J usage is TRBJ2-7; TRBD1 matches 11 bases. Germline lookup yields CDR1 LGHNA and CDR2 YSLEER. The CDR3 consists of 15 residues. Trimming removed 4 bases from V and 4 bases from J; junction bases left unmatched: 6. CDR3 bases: TGCGCCAGCAGCCTAACCGGGACAGGGGGGTACGAGCAGTACTTC. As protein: CASSLTGTGGYEQYF.

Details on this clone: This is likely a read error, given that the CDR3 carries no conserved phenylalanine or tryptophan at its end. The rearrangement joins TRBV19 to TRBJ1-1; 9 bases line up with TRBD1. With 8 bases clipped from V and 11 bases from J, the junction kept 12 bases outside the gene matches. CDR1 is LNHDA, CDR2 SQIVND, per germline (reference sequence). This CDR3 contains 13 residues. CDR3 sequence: CASGGTGWKGAFS. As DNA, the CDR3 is TGTGCCAGTGGTGGGACAGGGTGGAAGGGGGCTTTCTCT.

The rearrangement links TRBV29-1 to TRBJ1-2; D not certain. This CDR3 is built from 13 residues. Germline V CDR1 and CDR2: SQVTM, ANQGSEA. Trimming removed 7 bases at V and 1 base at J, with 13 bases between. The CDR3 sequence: CSALSKSNYGYTF. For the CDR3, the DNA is TGCAGCGCCTTGTCTAAAAGTAACTATGGCTACACCTTC.

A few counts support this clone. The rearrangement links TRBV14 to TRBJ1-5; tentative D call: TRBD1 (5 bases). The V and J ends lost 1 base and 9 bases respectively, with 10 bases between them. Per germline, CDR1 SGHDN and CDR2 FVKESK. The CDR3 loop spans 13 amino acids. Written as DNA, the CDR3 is TGTGCCAGCAGCCAAGCCCTGGGGGGGCCCCAGCATTTT. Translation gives CASSQALGGPQHF.

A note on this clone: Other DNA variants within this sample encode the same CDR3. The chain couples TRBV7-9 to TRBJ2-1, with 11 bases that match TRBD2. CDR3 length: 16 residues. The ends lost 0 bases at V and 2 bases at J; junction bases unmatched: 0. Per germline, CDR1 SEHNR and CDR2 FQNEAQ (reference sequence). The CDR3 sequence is CASSLALAGAYNEQFF. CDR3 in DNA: TGTGCCAGCAGCTTAGCACTAGCGGGGGCCTACAATGAGCAGTTCTTC.

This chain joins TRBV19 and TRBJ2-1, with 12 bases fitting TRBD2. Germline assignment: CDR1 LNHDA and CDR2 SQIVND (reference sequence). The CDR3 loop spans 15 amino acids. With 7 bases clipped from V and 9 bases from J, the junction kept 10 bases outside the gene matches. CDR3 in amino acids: CASKGSSGRAGEQFF. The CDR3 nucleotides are TGTGCCAGTAAAGGGTCTAGCGGGAGGGCCGGTGAGCAGTTCTTC.

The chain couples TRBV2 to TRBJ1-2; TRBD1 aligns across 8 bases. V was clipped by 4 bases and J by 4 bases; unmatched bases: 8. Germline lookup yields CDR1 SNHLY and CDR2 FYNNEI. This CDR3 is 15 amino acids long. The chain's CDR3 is CASSAQGATTYGYTF. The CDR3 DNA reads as TGTGCCAGCAGTGCCCAGGGGGCTACAACCTATGGCTACACCTTC.

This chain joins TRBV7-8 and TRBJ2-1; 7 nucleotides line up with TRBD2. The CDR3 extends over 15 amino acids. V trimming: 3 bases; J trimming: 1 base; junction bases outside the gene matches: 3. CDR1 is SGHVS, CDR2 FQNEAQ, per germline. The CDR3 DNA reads TGTGCCAGCAGCTTCGGTAGCGGGTCCTACAATGAGCAGTTCTTC. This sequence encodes CASSFGSGSYNEQFF.

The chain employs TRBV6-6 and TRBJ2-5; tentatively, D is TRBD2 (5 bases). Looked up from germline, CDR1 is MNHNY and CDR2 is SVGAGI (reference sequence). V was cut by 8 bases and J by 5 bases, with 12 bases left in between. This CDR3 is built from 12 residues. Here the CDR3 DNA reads TGTGCCAGCGGGTTGGGAGCGGAGACCCAGTACTTC. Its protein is CASGLGAETQYF.

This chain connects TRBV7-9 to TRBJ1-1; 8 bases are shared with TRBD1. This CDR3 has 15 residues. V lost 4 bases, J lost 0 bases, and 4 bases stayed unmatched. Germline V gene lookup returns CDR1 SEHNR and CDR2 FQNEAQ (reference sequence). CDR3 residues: CASSYRDRMNTEAFF. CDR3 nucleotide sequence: TGTGCCAGCAGCTACAGGGACAGGATGAACACTGAAGCTTTCTTT.

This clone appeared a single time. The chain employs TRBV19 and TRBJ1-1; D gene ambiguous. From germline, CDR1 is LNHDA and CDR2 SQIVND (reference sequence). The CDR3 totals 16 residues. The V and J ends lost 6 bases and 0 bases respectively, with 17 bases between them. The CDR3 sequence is CASRTMTGSLNTEAFF. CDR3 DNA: TGTGCCAGTAGGACTATGACGGGGTCCCTGAACACTGAAGCTTTCTTT.

The CDR3 protein is CASSEYSGVGDEQYF. DNA of the CDR3: TGTGCCAGCAGTGAATACTCGGGGGTGGGAGACGAGCAGTACTTC. The chain recombines TRBV25-1 with TRBJ2-7; D possibly corresponds to TRBD2 (6 bases). Germline V gives CDR1 MGHDK, CDR2 SYGVNS. Trimming took 0 bases from V and 5 from J, leaving 14 bases between them. This CDR3 has 15 amino acids.